Listed here are 22 T cell receptor beta chains from one sample, sequenced in a study of T cell changes during pregnancy in multiple sclerosis. Clones were sequenced by immunoSEQ multiplex PCR, and TCRdb holds only the in-frame ones, with some missing. The sample lists fewer than 150,000 clones, about 96% occurring once. Sequencing was performed on peripheral blood, taken after pregnancy. The receptors here all came from a female donor with multiple sclerosis, enrolled in a pregnancy study.

V gene TRBV29-1 combines with J gene TRBJ2-1, with 9 positions matching TRBD2. In germline, CDR1 is SQVTM, CDR2 ANQGSEA. V lost 7 bases and J lost 7; bases outside the gene matches: 8. The CDR3 is 13 residues long. CDR3 in amino acids: CSGAGGPWNEQFF. As DNA, the CDR3 is TGCAGCGGGGCGGGAGGGCCTTGGAATGAGCAGTTCTTC.

The CDR3, as DNA: TGCGCCAGCAGCTTGACGGGACTAGACCACTACGAGCAGTACTTC. Protein sequence: CASSLTGLDHYEQYF. The chain is built from TRBV5-1 and TRBJ2-7, with TRBD2 matching 8 bases. Germline CDR1 and CDR2: SGHRS and YFSETQ. V lost 1 base to trimming and J lost 3 bases; unmatched junction nucleotides: 6. The length of the CDR3 is 15 residues. The variable domain in full, completed from reference TRBV5-1 and TRBJ2-7, reads KAGVTQTPRYLIKTRGQQVTLSCSPISGHRSVSWYQQTPGQGLQFLFEYFSETQRNKGNFPGRFSGRQFSNSRSEMNVSTLELGDSALYLCASSLTGLDHYEQYFGPGTRLTVT.

Here the CDR3 DNA reads TGTGCCAGCAGTTTGCCTGGCCTAGCCAAAAACATTCAGTACTTC. This translates into CASSLPGLAKNIQYF. The chain carries TRBV28 and TRBJ2-4, with D hard to call. Germline lookup yields CDR1 MDHEN and CDR2 SYDVKM. The CDR3 is 15 amino acids. V gave up 3 bases and J gave up 0 bases, with 9 bases separating them.

The J gene is TRBJ2-1, the V gene TRBV5-1, with a possible D match to TRBD2 (5 bases). Deletions cut 1 base from V and 1 base from J, with 9 bases between. Germline CDR1 SGHRS, CDR2 YFSETQ. The CDR3 is made up of 15 amino acids. The CDR3 sequence is CASSLLGESYNEQFF. In DNA form, the CDR3 reads TGCGCCAGCAGCTTGTTGGGAGAGTCCTACAATGAGCAGTTCTTC.

V gene TRBV5-1 combines with J gene TRBJ2-1; 9 bases match TRBD2. Germline CDR1 SGHRS, CDR2 YFSETQ. With V trimmed by 1 base and J by 4 bases, 6 bases remained unmatched. This CDR3 contains 16 residues. The CDR3 DNA reads as TGCGCCAGCAGCTTGTTAGCGGGAGTGGTATACAATGAGCAGTTCTTC. It translates to CASSLLAGVVYNEQFF.

This chain uses TRBV7-9 with TRBJ1-1; 8 nucleotides line up with TRBD1. This CDR3 is 15 amino acids long. Germline V lookup: CDR1 SEHNR, CDR2 FQNEAQ (reference sequence). The V segment lost 0 bases and the J segment 5 bases; nucleotides outside the gene matches: 5. The CDR3: CASSLAQGAGTEAFF. CDR3 coding DNA: TGTGCCAGCAGCTTAGCCCAGGGGGCGGGAACTGAAGCTTTCTTT.

The chain combines TRBV27 with TRBJ2-1; TRBD2 matches 8 bases. Germline V gene data show CDR1 as MNHEY and CDR2 as SMNVEV (reference sequence). The CDR3 totals 16 residues. V shed 2 bases and J 4 bases; nucleotides not matched to a gene: 7. The CDR3 coding sequence is TGTGCCAGCAGTTTACAAGCGGGAGAGGAGTACAATGAGCAGTTCTTC. As protein: CASSLQAGEEYNEQFF.

This CDR3 is CASSYGAGEAGNTIYF. The CDR3 DNA reads as TGTGCCAGCAGTTACGGTGCCGGGGAAGCTGGAAACACCATATATTTT. The V gene is TRBV6-5, the J gene TRBJ1-3; D remains unclear. V was trimmed by 2 bases and J by 2 bases, leaving 13 bases between them. This CDR3 comprises 16 residues. The germline CDR1 and CDR2 sequences are MNHEY and SVGAGI.

The V call is TRBV5-6, the J call TRBJ1-1; D is undetermined. This CDR3 region has 12 residues. V dropped 6 bases and J dropped 0 bases, with 6 bases sitting between them. Germline-derived CDR1 and CDR2 are SGHDT and YYEEEE. The CDR3, as DNA: TGTGCCAGCATCGGGATGAACACTGAAGCTTTCTTT. This sequence encodes CASIGMNTEAFF.

This rearrangement joins TRBV2 to TRBJ2-6; perhaps TRBD1 as D (5 bases). CDR3 size: 16 residues. V was cut by 6 bases and J by 1 base, with 13 bases left in between. Per the germline V gene, CDR1 is SNHLY and CDR2 is FYNNEI. The CDR3, as DNA: TGTGCCAGCAGATTGAGAACAGGTTCTGGGGCCAACGTCCTGACTTTC. The encoded protein is CASRLRTGSGANVLTF.

This chain uses TRBV15 with TRBJ1-4; TRBD1 matches 10 bases. This CDR3 comprises 16 residues. The junction had 5 bases not matched to a gene; V was cut back by 0 bases and J by 7 bases. Germline V CDR1 and CDR2: LNHNV, YYDKDF (reference sequence). The CDR3 nucleotides read TGTGCCACCAGCAGAGAGCCGGGACAGGGGATTGAAAAACTGTTTTTT. Translation gives CATSREPGQGIEKLFF.

The CDR3 spells CSVEGKGARTEAFF. DNA of the CDR3: TGCAGCGTTGAAGGGAAGGGGGCTCGAACTGAAGCTTTCTTT. The chain recombines TRBV29-1 with TRBJ1-1; 7 positions agree with TRBD1. CDR1 is SQVTM and CDR2 is ANQGSEA in the germline V gene. With V trimmed by 1 base and J by 5 bases, 7 bases remained unmatched. The CDR3 sequence is 14 residues long.

The chain links TRBV2 to TRBJ2-7, with TRBD2 matching 7 bases. CDR1 and CDR2 (germline): SNHLY, FYNNEI. The CDR3 has 15 residues. V trimming: 5 bases; J trimming: 6 bases; junction bases outside the gene matches: 13. The CDR3 nucleotides read TGTGCCAGCAGTCCTCGGACCGGGTGGGGGGGCGAGCAGTACTTC. It translates to CASSPRTGWGGEQYF. Full variable domain (missing parts from reference TRBV2 and TRBJ2-7): EPEVTQTPSHQVTQMGQEVILRCVPISNHLYFYWYRQILGQKVEFLVSFYNNEISEKSEIFDDQFSVERPDGSNFTLKIRSTKLEDSAMYFCASSPRTGWGGEQYFGPGTRLTVT.

The gene calls are TRBV9 and TRBJ2-7, with 12 bases aligning to TRBD2. The CDR3 runs to 16 residues. Trimming removed 0 bases from V and 5 bases from J; junction bases left unmatched: 6. The germline gives CDR1 SGDLS, CDR2 YYNGEE. This CDR3 reads CASSVGPSGRAHEQYF. The CDR3 DNA reads TGTGCCAGCAGCGTAGGGCCTAGCGGGAGGGCACACGAGCAGTACTTC.

The chain has TRBV27 and TRBJ2-3; TRBD2 matches at 13 bases. V gave up 4 bases and J gave up 5 bases; unmatched junction bases: 9. Per the germline V gene, CDR1 is MNHEY and CDR2 is SMNVEV (reference sequence). The CDR3 runs 17 residues. The CDR3 nucleotides read TGTGCCAGCAGTTCCCTAGGACTAGCGGGAGTGGGAGATACGCAGTATTTT. It is translated as CASSSLGLAGVGDTQYF.

The chain has TRBV2 and TRBJ2-2; 8 bases are shared with TRBD1. The CDR3 runs to 15 residues. V lost 5 bases to trimming and J lost 6 bases; unmatched junction nucleotides: 8. Germline lookup yields CDR1 SNHLY and CDR2 FYNNEI. The CDR3 region has the DNA TGTGCCAGCAGTTACCCCCCAGGGGGCCCCGGGGAGCTGTTTTTT. Translating gives CASSYPPGGPGELFF.

The chain employs TRBV5-5 and TRBJ2-5; TRBD2 aligns across 10 bases. CDR3 length: 16 amino acids. Losses at the gene ends were 0 bases for V and 5 bases for J; bases not matched to a gene: 7. Germline V gene sequence: CDR1 SGHKS, CDR2 YYEKEE (reference sequence). The CDR3 reads CASSLAGLAGVETQYF. For the CDR3, the DNA is TGTGCCAGCAGCTTGGCCGGGCTAGCGGGAGTTGAGACCCAGTACTTC. Full variable domain (missing parts from reference TRBV5-5 and TRBJ2-5): DAGVTQSPTHLIKTRGQQVTLRCSPISGHKSVSWYQQVLGQGPQFIFQYYEKEERGRGNFPDRFSARQFPNYSSELNVNALLLGDSALYLCASSLAGLAGVETQYFGPGTRLLVL.

This sequence joins TRBV9 and TRBJ2-5; perhaps TRBD2 as D (5 bases). The germline V gene encodes CDR1 SGDLS and CDR2 YYNGEE. This CDR3 has 13 amino acids. V shed 0 bases and J shed 4 bases, with 7 bases lying between them. CDR3 coding DNA: TGTGCCAGCAGCGTAGGCGGGCTAGAGACCCAGTACTTC. The encoded protein is CASSVGGLETQYF.

This clone was observed a single time. The chain carries TRBV27 and TRBJ1-1; D might be TRBD1 (5 bases). Deletions cut 2 bases from V and 4 bases from J, with 14 bases between. The germline V gene has CDR1 MNHEY and CDR2 SMNVEV (reference sequence). The CDR3 contains 15 residues. The CDR3 is CASSLTGGTTTEAFF. As DNA, the CDR3 is TGTGCCAGCAGTTTAACAGGCGGAACTACCACTGAAGCTTTCTTT.

The chain joins TRBV29-1 to TRBJ1-2, with D uncertain. The CDR3 covers 15 residues. The V gene lost 2 bases and the J gene lost 7 bases, with 20 bases spanning the gap. CDR1 is SQVTM, CDR2 ANQGSEA, per germline. The CDR3 here is CSVERPLPGLVGYTF. CDR3 DNA sequence: TGCAGCGTTGAAAGGCCCCTCCCAGGCTTGGTTGGCTACACCTTC.

The chain has TRBV4-1 and TRBJ2-1; tentative D call: TRBD2 (6 bases). Germline-derived CDR1 and CDR2 are MGHRA and YSYEKL. Deletions cut 3 bases from V and 5 bases from J, with 14 bases between. The CDR3 totals 15 residues. The CDR3 protein is CASSHLGRTDNEQFF. The CDR3 nucleotides are TGCGCCAGCAGCCATCTCGGGAGAACTGACAATGAGCAGTTCTTC.

This chain connects TRBV5-1 to TRBJ1-1; 7 bases map to TRBD1. J was trimmed by 0 bases and V by 0 bases; bases with no gene match: 8. Germline loops: CDR1 SGHRS, CDR2 YFSETQ. This CDR3 spans 17 amino acids. The CDR3 bases are TGCGCCAGCAGCTTGGCCGCTAGGGACAGCTTGAACACTGAAGCTTTCTTT. This sequence encodes CASSLAARDSLNTEAFF.